This T cell receptor beta chain originates from a study of T cells in Graves' hyperthyroidism and ophthalmopathy. Study results and limitations: From stable hyperthyroidism, ophthalmopathy was separated by a 13 V-J model. Most clonotypes expanded in thyroid above 0.001 were likewise present in blood.

Fresh 10 ml peripheral blood yielded PBMCs. A remark on this clonotype: The antigen is not known.

Amplification of TCR beta CDR3 regions used RNA as the template. The primer set for the first-round RT-PCR of the TCR CDR3 was HTBI. TCRdb reanalysed the multiplex PCR reads using MiXCR and keeps one entry per CDR3 protein. Of over 300,000 distinct CDR3 sequences listed, about 15% are singletons. Sequenced input: blood. This sequence was found in a woman in her sixties or seventies with Graves' hyperthyroidism.

CDR3 sequence reads: CASSYRGGNYGYTF. Here the CDR3 DNA reads TGTGCCAGCAGTTATCGAGGGGGTAACTATGGCTACACCTTC. The gene calls are TRBV6-5 and TRBJ1-2; TRBD1 is a possible D gene (6 bases). Germline V gene sequence: CDR1 MNHEY, CDR2 SVGAGI. CDR3 size: 14 residues. Trimming removed 3 bases at V and 1 base at J, with 9 bases between.